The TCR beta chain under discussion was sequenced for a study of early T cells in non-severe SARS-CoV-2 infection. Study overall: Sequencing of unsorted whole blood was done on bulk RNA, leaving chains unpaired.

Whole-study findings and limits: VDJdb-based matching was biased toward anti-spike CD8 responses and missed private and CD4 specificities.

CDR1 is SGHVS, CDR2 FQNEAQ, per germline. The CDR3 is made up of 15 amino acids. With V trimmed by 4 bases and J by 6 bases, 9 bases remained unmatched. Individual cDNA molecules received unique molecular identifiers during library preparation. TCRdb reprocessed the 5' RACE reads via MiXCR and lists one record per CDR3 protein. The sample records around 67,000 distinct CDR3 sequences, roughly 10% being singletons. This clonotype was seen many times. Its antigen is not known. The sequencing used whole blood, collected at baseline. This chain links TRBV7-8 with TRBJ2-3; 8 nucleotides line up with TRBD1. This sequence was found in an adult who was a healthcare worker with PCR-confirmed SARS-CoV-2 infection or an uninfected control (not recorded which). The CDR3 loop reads CASSSNRGATDTQYF. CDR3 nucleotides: TGTGCCAGCAGCTCGAACAGGGGGGCCACGGATACGCAGTATTTT.